These 30 T cell receptor beta chains originate from one sample sequenced in a study of T cell responses to AZD1222 COVID-19 vaccine. Method: immunoSEQ multiplex PCR; TCRdb's copy keeps in-frame clones and lacks some. The data hold about 140,000 clones, with approximately 93% observed a single time. Source: peripheral blood, taken after recovery from COVID-19. All receptors come from an adult who had recovered from COVID-19.

The chain employs TRBV21-1 and TRBJ2-1; the tabulated D call, TRBD2, remains unverified against the DNA. TRBV21-1 is described as a pseudogene. CDR3 size: 16 residues. CDR3 bases: TGTGCCAGCAGCAAAGTTAGGCTAGCGGCTGACAATGAGCAGTTCTTC. It encodes CASSKVRLAADNEQFF.

V is TRBV11-2 and J is TRBJ2-2, with a weak D call TRBD1 (6 bases). The CDR3 extends over 15 amino acids. V gave up 5 bases and J gave up 1 base, with 11 bases separating them. Germline V gene data show CDR1 as SGHAT and CDR2 as FQNNGV. CDR3 nucleotide sequence: TGTGCCAGCAGCGCATGGACAGAGAACACCGGGGAGCTGTTTTTT. Protein product: CASSAWTENTGELFF.

This chain connects TRBV5-6 to TRBJ2-3; D is perhaps TRBD2 (5 bases). The germline gives CDR1 SGHDT, CDR2 YYEEEE. The V end was cut by 2 bases, the J end by 3 bases, with 13 bases between. The CDR3 loop spans 15 amino acids. The CDR3 DNA reads as TGTGCCAGCAGCTTACGACTAACGGCAACAGATACGCAGTATTTT. Its protein is CASSLRLTATDTQYF.

CDR3 protein: CASSLGGLAGRDNEQFF. The CDR3, as DNA: TGTGCCAGCAGCTTGGGTGGACTAGCAGGTAGGGACAATGAGCAGTTCTTC. The rearrangement uses TRBV5-4 and TRBJ2-1; 8 nucleotides line up with TRBD2. This CDR3 is 17 amino acids long. Germline values: CDR1 SGHNT, CDR2 YYREEE (reference sequence). V shed 0 bases, J shed 5 bases, and the junction held 10 bases outside the gene matches.

The chain carries TRBV7-9 and TRBJ1-1; TRBD1 agrees at 7 bases. V shed 3 bases and J 3 bases; nucleotides not matched to a gene: 7. This CDR3 spans 15 amino acids. CDR1 SEHNR and CDR2 FQNEAQ come from the germline V gene (reference sequence). CDR3 DNA sequence: TGTGCCAGCAGCTTCTCGACAGGGCGACACACTGAAGCTTTCTTT. Translated, it gives CASSFSTGRHTEAFF.

V usage is TRBV3-1 (or the pseudogene TRBV3-2) and J usage is TRBJ1-2, with 7 bases lining up with TRBD1. CDR1 is LGHDT, CDR2 YNNKEL, per germline (reference sequence). CDR3 length equals 17 residues. Unmatched junction bases numbered 11, after V lost 3 bases and J lost 1 base. CDR3 sequence (DNA): TGTGCCAGCAGCCACCGGTCGACAGGGAAATATAACTATGGCTACACCTTC. Protein: CASSHRSTGKYNYGYTF.

The chain is built from TRBV6-5 and TRBJ1-5; D remains ambiguous. Deletions cut 0 bases from V and 7 bases from J, with 13 bases between. CDR3 length: 15 residues. The germline CDR1 and CDR2 sequences are MNHEY and SVGAGI. The CDR3 loop is CASSYSSGLEQPQHF. CDR3 coding DNA: TGTGCCAGCAGTTACTCGAGCGGGTTAGAACAGCCCCAGCATTTT.

The chain carries TRBV4-1 and TRBJ2-2; 10 bases align to TRBD2. Germline CDR1 and CDR2: MGHRA and YSYEKL. The CDR3 is made up of 17 amino acids. V was clipped by 2 bases and J by 3 bases; unmatched bases: 6. The CDR3 loop is CASSQSSSGRYTGELFF. The CDR3 region has the DNA TGCGCCAGCAGCCAATCTAGTAGCGGGAGGTACACCGGGGAGCTGTTTTTT.

The V and J genes are TRBV7-9 and TRBJ1-1; no clear D gene. Trimming removed 8 bases at V and 1 base at J, with 14 bases between. CDR1 and CDR2 (germline): SEHNR, FQNEAQ (reference sequence). CDR3 length equals 14 residues. The CDR3 region is CASHVGPGNTEAFF. CDR3 nucleotides: TGTGCCAGCCATGTGGGCCCCGGGAACACTGAAGCTTTCTTT. The full variable domain, its missing parts supplied by reference TRBV7-9 and TRBJ1-1, is DTGVSQNPRHKITKRGQNVTFRCDPISEHNRLYWYRQTLGQGPEFLTYFQNEAQLEKSRLLSDRFSAERPKGSFSTLEIQRTEQGDSAMYLCASHVGPGNTEAFFGQGTRLTVV.

The chain uses TRBV10-3 and TRBJ2-7; 9 bases map to TRBD1. The CDR3 is 15 amino acids. Unmatched junction bases numbered 9, after V lost 4 bases and J lost 5 bases. Looked up from germline, CDR1 is ENHRY and CDR2 is SYGVKD. CDR3 amino acids: CAISGRTGEVNEQYF. The CDR3 DNA follows: TGTGCCATCAGTGGTAGGACAGGGGAAGTCAACGAGCAGTACTTC.

This clone has only one observation. The CDR3 here is CASSLGTTPYNEQFF. DNA for the CDR3: TGTGCCAGCAGCTTGGGGACTACCCCCTACAATGAGCAGTTCTTC. The chain couples TRBV5-6 to TRBJ2-1, with D perhaps matching TRBD2 (6 bases). The length of the CDR3 is 15 residues. The germline gives CDR1 SGHDT, CDR2 YYEEEE. Trimming took 0 bases from V and 2 from J, leaving 9 bases between them. Combining the CDR3 with reference TRBV5-6 and TRBJ2-1 gives the whole variable domain DAGVTQSPTHLIKTRGQQVTLRCSPKSGHDTVSWYQQALGQGPQFIFQYYEEEERQRGNFPDRFSGHQFPNYSSELNVNALLLGDSALYLCASSLGTTPYNEQFFGPGTRLTVL.

V gene TRBV27 combines with J gene TRBJ1-5; D remains unclear. The V end lost 0 bases, the J end lost 0 bases, and 6 bases lay between the germline ends. The CDR3 has 15 amino acids. The germline CDR1 and CDR2 sequences are MNHEY and SMNVEV (reference sequence). As DNA, the CDR3 is TGTGCCAGCAGTTTATCCCGGAATAGCAATCAGCCCCAGCATTTT. Protein: CASSLSRNSNQPQHF.

This clone was observed a few times. The rearrangement links TRBV5-1 to TRBJ1-2; D might be TRBD1 (6 bases). The V end lost 5 bases, the J end lost 1 base, and 15 bases lay between the germline ends. Germline loops: CDR1 SGHRS, CDR2 YFSETQ. The CDR3 consists of 15 residues. CDR3 protein: CASRTGTSLNYGYTF. The CDR3 DNA reads as TGCGCCAGCAGAACCGGGACATCACTTAACTATGGCTACACCTTC.

The chain carries TRBV5-4 and TRBJ1-2, with 7 bases that match TRBD1. Germline CDR1 SGHNT, CDR2 YYREEE (reference sequence). J gave up 7 bases and V 0 bases, and 3 bases lay outside the gene matches. The CDR3 covers 13 residues. CDR3: CASSLDRGFGYTF. The DNA for the CDR3 is TGTGCCAGCAGCTTGGACAGGGGATTTGGCTACACCTTC.

The chain is built from TRBV27 and TRBJ2-1; D is possibly TRBD2 (5 bases). Germline loops: CDR1 MNHEY, CDR2 SMNVEV (reference sequence). Trimming left V 2 bases short and J 0 bases short, with 11 bases between. The CDR3 totals 16 residues. The CDR3 region is CASSLIARSSYNEQFF. The DNA of the CDR3 is TGTGCCAGCAGTTTAATAGCGCGAAGCTCCTACAATGAGCAGTTCTTC.

This clone was seen only once. This sequence joins TRBV27 and TRBJ2-1; TRBD1 or TRBD2 may be the D gene (6 bases each). V was trimmed by 3 bases and J by 3 bases, leaving 15 bases between them. Germline V lookup: CDR1 MNHEY, CDR2 SMNVEV (reference sequence). The CDR3 totals 16 residues. As DNA, the CDR3 is TGTGCCAGCAGTTTTTTGGGGGGCCCACACTACAATGAGCAGTTCTTC. It is translated as CASSFLGGPHYNEQFF.

The gene calls are TRBV19 and TRBJ2-5; 10 bases fit TRBD1. The trim removed 4 bases at V and 5 bases at J, leaving 7 bases unmatched. Germline CDR1 is LNHDA and CDR2 is SQIVND (reference sequence). This CDR3 is 15 amino acids long. The CDR3 bases are TGTGCCAGTAGTACGACAGGGGGCCGAGGGGAGACCCAGTACTTC. Its translation: CASSTTGGRGETQYF.

This chain links TRBV7-6 with TRBJ1-1; D is ambiguous. Germline loops: CDR1 SGHVS, CDR2 FNYEAQ. The CDR3 is 14 residues long. V was cut by 8 bases and J by 5 bases, with 18 bases left in between. The CDR3 sequence: CASFSVGSTTEAFF. CDR3 DNA sequence: TGTGCCAGCTTCTCGGTTGGCAGCACTACTGAAGCTTTCTTT.

This clone was observed a few times. The chain carries TRBV28 and TRBJ1-4; 9 bases are a match to TRBD1. The V gene end was trimmed by 6 bases and the J gene end by 7 bases; junction bases not matched to a gene: 9. CDR1 is MDHEN and CDR2 is SYDVKM in the germline V gene. The CDR3 is made up of 15 amino acids. CDR3 coding DNA: TGTGCCAGCAGACTAACAGGGGGCGCAGGTGAAAAACTGTTTTTT. Encoded protein: CASRLTGGAGEKLFF. Full variable domain (remainder filled in from reference TRBV28 and TRBJ1-4): DVKVTQSSRYLVKRTGEKVFLECVQDMDHENMFWYRQDPGLGLRLIYFSYDVKMKEKGDIPEGYSVSREKKERFSLILESASTNQTSMYLCASRLTGGAGEKLFFGSGTQLSVL.

This sequence joins TRBV28 and TRBJ1-1; D unresolved. The CDR3 sequence is 12 residues long. V lost 4 bases and J 11 bases, leaving 14 bases between the germline ends. Germline CDR1 and CDR2: MDHEN and SYDVKM. This CDR3 reads CASSSPGFGAFF. The CDR3 nucleotides are TGTGCCAGCAGTTCCCCGGGTTTCGGGGCTTTCTTT.

This chain uses TRBV5-6 with TRBJ1-5, with 7 bases lining up with TRBD1. The CDR3 has 14 amino acids. Germline V CDR1 and CDR2: SGHDT, YYEEEE. Unmatched junction bases numbered 0, after V lost 2 bases and J lost 1 base. The CDR3 spells CASSLQGSNQPQHF. CDR3 DNA: TGTGCCAGCAGCTTACAGGGGAGCAATCAGCCCCAGCATTTT.

In its sample, this clone was seen once. V usage is TRBV3-1 (or the pseudogene TRBV3-2) and J usage is TRBJ2-2; TRBD2 matches 12 bases. CDR3 size: 18 residues. CDR1 LGHDT and CDR2 YNNKEL come from the germline V gene (reference sequence). V was pared by 6 bases and J by 5 bases, with 13 bases of the junction left unmatched. The chain's CDR3 is CASSLLTSGSGSTGELFF. CDR3 sequence (DNA): TGTGCCAGCAGTCTACTGACTAGCGGGAGTGGATCGACCGGGGAGCTGTTTTTT.

This CDR3 is CAISEASGRAKGYEQYF. DNA of the CDR3: TGTGCCATCAGTGAAGCTAGCGGGAGGGCCAAAGGGTACGAGCAGTACTTC. The gene calls are TRBV10-3 and TRBJ2-7; the match to TRBD2 covers 12 bases. Germline V gene data show CDR1 as ENHRY and CDR2 as SYGVKD. V lost 3 bases to trimming and J lost 4 bases; unmatched junction nucleotides: 10. The CDR3 consists of 17 residues.

The chain carries TRBV3-1 (or the pseudogene TRBV3-2) and TRBJ2-7; 7 nucleotides line up with TRBD1. Germline V CDR1 and CDR2: LGHDT, YNNKEL (reference sequence). J lost 0 bases, V lost 0 bases, and 5 bases had no gene match. CDR3 length equals 16 residues. The CDR3 DNA follows: TGTGCCAGCAGCCAAGATCTCAGGACAGGCTCCTACGAGCAGTACTTC. It specifies CASSQDLRTGSYEQYF.

The chain recombines TRBV7-9 with TRBJ2-2; possible D gene TRBD2, 6 bases. V shed 3 bases and J shed 0 bases, with 11 bases lying between them. The CDR3 is 16 residues long. The germline V gene has CDR1 SEHNR and CDR2 FQNEAQ (reference sequence). The CDR3 loop reads CASSLGGTSNTGELFF. CDR3 in DNA: TGTGCCAGCAGCTTGGGCGGGACGTCGAACACCGGGGAGCTGTTTTTT.

CDR3 coding DNA: TGTGCCTGGAACTCCGGGAGGGCCAGCGGGGAGCTGTTTTTT. This codes for CAWNSGRASGELFF. The chain joins TRBV30 to TRBJ2-2; TRBD2 aligns across 8 bases. Germline V gene data show CDR1 as GTSNPN and CDR2 as SVGIG (reference sequence). The CDR3 length is 14 residues. After removal of 4 bases from V and 7 bases from J, the junction contained 8 bases not matched to a gene.

The V gene is TRBV27, the J gene TRBJ1-2, with D perhaps TRBD1 (5 bases). CDR3 length: 16 residues. Germline lookup yields CDR1 MNHEY and CDR2 SMNVEV (reference sequence). The V gene lost 0 bases and the J gene lost 4 bases, with 15 bases spanning the gap. In DNA, the CDR3 is TGTGCCAGCAGTTTATCGGGCCAGGGAGGCGTCTATGGCTACACCTTC. It is translated as CASSLSGQGGVYGYTF.

The chain combines TRBV29-1 with TRBJ1-1; no definite D call. This CDR3 contains 11 residues. Trimming took off 3 bases at V and 3 bases at J, with 5 bases between the two ends. CDR1 is SQVTM, CDR2 ANQGSEA, per germline. This chain's CDR3 is CSVEVDTEAFF. CDR3 in DNA: TGCAGCGTTGAGGTCGACACTGAAGCTTTCTTT.

This chain joins TRBV6-6 and TRBJ2-7; D is undetermined. CDR1 is MNHNY, CDR2 SVGAGI, per germline (reference sequence). V was clipped by 6 bases and J by 5 bases, with 11 bases between them. This CDR3 has 12 residues. DNA of the CDR3: TGTGCCAGCAGGAGTGGGGTGGACGAGCAGTACTTC. Its translation is CASRSGVDEQYF.

This clone was picked up one time. CDR3 residues: CASSPDRANQPQHF. CDR3 sequence (DNA): TGTGCCAGCTCACCCGACAGGGCGAATCAGCCCCAGCATTTT. The genes are TRBV18 and TRBJ1-5; 7 bases line up with TRBD1. Trimming at V came to 3 bases and at J to 4 bases, leaving 3 bases not matched to a gene. Germline values: CDR1 KGHSH, CDR2 LQKENI. The CDR3 covers 14 residues.